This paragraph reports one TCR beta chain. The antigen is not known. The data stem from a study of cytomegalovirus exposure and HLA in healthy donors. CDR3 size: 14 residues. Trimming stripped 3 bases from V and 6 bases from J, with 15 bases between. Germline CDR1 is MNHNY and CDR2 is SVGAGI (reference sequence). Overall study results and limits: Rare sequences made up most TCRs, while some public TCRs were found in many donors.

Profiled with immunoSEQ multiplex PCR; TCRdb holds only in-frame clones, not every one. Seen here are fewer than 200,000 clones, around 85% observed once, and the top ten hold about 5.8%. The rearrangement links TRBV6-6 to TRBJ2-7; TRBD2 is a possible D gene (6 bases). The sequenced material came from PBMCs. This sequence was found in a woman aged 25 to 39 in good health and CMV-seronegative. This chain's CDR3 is CASSYWSGQGEQYF. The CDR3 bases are TGTGCCAGCAGTTATTGGAGCGGGCAGGGCGAGCAGTACTTC.